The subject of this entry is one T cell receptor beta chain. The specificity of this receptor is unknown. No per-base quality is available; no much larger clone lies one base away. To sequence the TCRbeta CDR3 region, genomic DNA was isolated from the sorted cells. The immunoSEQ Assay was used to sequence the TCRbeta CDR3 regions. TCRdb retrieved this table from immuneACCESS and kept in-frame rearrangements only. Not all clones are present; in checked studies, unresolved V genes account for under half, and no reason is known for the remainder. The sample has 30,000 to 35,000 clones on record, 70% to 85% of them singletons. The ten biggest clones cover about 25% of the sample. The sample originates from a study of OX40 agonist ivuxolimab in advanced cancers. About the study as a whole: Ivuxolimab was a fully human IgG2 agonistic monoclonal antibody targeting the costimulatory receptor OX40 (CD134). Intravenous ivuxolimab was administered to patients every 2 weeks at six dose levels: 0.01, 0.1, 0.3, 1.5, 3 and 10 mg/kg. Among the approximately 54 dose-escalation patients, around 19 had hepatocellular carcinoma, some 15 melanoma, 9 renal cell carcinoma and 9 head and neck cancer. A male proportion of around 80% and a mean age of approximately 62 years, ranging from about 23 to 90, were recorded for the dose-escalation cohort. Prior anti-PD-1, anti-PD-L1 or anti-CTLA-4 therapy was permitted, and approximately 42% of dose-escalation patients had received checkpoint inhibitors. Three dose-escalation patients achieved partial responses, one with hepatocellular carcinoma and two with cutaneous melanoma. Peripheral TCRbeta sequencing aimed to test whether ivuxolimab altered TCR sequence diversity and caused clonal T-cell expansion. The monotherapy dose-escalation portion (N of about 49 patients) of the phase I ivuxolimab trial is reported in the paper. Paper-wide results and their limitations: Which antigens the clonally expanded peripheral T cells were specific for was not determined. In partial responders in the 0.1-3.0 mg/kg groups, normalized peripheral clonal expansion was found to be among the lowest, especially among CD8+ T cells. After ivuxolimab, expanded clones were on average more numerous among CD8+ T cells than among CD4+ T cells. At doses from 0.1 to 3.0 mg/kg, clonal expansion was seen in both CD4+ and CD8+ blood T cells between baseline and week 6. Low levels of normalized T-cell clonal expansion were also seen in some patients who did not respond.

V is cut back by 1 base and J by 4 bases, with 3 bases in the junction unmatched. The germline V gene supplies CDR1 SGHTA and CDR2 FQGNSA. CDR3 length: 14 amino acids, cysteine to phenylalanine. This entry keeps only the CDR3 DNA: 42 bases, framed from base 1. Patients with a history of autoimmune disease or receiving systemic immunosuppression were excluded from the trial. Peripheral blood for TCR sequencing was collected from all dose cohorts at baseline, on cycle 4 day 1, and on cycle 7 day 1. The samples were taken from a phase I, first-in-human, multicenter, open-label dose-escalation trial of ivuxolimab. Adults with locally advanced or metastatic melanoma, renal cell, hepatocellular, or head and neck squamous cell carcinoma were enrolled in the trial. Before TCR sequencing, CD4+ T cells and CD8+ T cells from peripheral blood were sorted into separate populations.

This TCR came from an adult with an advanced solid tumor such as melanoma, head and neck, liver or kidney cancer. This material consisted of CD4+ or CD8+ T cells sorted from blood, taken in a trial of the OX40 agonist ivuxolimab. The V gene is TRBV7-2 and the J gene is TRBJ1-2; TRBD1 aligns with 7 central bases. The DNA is TGTGCCAGCAGCTTAGGGCAGGGGGGCTATGGCTACACCTTC. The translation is CASSLGQGGYGYTF.